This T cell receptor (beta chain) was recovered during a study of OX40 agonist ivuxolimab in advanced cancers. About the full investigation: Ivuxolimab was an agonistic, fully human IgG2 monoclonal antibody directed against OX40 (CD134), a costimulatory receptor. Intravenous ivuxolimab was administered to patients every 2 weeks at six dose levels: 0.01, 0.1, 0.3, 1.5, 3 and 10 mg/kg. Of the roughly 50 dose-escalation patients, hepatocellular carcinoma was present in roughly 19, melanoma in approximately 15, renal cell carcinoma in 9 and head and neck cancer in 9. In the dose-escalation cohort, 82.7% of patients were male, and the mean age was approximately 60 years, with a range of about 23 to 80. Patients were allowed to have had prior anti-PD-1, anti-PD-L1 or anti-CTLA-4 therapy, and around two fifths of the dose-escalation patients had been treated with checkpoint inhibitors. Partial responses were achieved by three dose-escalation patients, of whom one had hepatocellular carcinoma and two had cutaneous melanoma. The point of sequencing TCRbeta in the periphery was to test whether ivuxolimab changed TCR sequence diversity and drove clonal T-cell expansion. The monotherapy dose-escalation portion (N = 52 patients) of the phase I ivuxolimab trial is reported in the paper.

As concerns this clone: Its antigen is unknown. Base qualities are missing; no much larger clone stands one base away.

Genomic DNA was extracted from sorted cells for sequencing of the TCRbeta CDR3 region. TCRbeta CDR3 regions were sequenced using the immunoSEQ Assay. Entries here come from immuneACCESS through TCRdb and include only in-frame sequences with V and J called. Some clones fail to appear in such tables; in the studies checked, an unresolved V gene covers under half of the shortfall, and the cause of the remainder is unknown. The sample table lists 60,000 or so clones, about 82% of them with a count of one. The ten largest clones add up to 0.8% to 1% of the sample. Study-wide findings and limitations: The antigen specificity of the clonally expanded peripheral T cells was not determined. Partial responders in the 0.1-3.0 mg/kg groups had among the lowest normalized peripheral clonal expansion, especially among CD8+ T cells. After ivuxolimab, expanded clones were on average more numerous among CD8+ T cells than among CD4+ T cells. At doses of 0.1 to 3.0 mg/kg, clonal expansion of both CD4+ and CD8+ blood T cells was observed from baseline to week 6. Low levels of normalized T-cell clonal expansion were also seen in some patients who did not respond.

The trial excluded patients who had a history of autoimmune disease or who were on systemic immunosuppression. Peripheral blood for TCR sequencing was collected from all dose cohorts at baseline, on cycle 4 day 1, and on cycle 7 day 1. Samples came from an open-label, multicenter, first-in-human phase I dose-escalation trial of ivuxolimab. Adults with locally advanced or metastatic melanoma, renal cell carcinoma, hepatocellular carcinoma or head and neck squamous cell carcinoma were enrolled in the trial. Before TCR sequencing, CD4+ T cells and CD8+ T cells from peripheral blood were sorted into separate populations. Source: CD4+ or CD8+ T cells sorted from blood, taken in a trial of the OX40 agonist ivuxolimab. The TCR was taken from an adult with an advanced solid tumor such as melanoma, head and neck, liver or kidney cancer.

The DNA sequence is TGTGCCAGCAGTGCGAGGGGCACAGATACGCAGTATTTT. This sequence encodes CASSARGTDTQYF. Recombination joined TRBV6-5 with TRBJ2-3, with TRBD2 perhaps the D gene, on 5 matching bases. V loses 5 bases of germline sequence and J loses 1 base, and the interval between the two ends is 7 bases. From a lookup of the germline V gene, CDR1 and CDR2 are MNHEY and SVGAGI. The CDR3 spans 13 residues, from the cysteine through the phenylalanine. The DNA shown is the 39-base CDR3, in frame from base 1.